This TCR beta chain was retrieved from a study of OX40 agonist ivuxolimab in advanced cancers. Study-level results: The antigen specificity of the peripheral T cells (those that were expanded) was not determined. Among T cells, CD8+ cells averaged more expanded clones than CD4+ cells.

The CDR3 has 14 amino acids. Unmatched junction bases numbered 2, after V lost 0 bases and J lost 3 bases. The germline gives CDR1 SGHKS, CDR2 YYEKEE (reference sequence). Of note for this clone: Antigen unknown.

Profiled with immunoSEQ multiplex PCR; TCRdb holds only in-frame clones, not every one. The repertoire consists of some 80,000 clones, with 85% to 95% occurring once and the leading ten covering roughly 22%. Patients with a history of autoimmune disease or on systemic immunosuppression were excluded. The V call is TRBV5-5, the J call TRBJ1-1; 7 positions agree with TRBD1. The starting material was CD4+ or CD8+ T cells sorted from blood, obtained in a trial of the OX40 agonist ivuxolimab. The receptor was derived from an adult with an advanced solid tumor such as melanoma, head and neck, liver or kidney cancer. The CDR3 here is CASSLEGAYTEAFF. The CDR3 DNA reads as TGTGCCAGCAGCTTGGAGGGGGCGTACACTGAAGCTTTCTTT. The full variable domain, rest sourced from reference TRBV5-5 and TRBJ1-1, is DAGVTQSPTHLIKTRGQQVTLRCSPISGHKSVSWYQQVLGQGPQFIFQYYEKEERGRGNFPDRFSARQFPNYSSELNVNALLLGDSALYLCASSLEGAYTEAFFGQGTRLTVV.